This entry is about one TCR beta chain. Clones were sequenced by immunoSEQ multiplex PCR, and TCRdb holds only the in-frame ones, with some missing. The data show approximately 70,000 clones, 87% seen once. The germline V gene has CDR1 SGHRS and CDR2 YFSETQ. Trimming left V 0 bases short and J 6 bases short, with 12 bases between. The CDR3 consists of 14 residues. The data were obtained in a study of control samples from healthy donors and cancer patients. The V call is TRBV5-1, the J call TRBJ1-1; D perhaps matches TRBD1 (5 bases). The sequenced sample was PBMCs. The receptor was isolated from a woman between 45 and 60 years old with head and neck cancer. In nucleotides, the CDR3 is TGCGCCAGCAGCTTGGCCGTAGGGGCGGCTGAAGCTTTCTTT. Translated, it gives CASSLAVGAAEAFF.